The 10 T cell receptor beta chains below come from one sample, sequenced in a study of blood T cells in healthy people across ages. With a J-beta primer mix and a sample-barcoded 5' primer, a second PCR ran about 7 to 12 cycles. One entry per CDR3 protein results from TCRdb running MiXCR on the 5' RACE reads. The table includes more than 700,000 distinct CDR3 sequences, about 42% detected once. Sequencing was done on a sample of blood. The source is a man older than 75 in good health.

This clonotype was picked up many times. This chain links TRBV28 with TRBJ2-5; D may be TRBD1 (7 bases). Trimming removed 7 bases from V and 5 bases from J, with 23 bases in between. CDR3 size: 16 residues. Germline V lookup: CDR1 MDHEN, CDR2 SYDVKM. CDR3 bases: TGTGCCAGCAACTCAGGGGGGACTTCATCGTGGGAGACCCAGTACTTC. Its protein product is CASNSGGTSSWETQYF.

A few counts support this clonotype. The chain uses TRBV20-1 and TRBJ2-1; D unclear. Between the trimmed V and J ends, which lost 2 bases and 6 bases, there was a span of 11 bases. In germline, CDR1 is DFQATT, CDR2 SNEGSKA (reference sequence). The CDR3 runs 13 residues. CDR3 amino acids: CSARKTLGNEQFF. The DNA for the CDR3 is TGCAGTGCTAGAAAAACTTTGGGCAATGAGCAGTTCTTC.

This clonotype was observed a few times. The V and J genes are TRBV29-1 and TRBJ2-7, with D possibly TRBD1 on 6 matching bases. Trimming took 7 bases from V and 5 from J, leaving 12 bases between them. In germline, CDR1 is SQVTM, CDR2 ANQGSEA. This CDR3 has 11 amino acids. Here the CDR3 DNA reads TGCAGCGGGACCAGGGGTCACGAGCAGTACTTC. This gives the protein CSGTRGHEQYF.

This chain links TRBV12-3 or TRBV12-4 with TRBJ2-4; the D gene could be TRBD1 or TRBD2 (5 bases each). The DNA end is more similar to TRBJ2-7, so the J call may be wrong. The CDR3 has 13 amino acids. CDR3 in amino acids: CASSVNPGTEQYF. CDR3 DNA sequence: TGTGCCAGCAGTGTTAATCCGGGGACCGAGCAGTACTTC.

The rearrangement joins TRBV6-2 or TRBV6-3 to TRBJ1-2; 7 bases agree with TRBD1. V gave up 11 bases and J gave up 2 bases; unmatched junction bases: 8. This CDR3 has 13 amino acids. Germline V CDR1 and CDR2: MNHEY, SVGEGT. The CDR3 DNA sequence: TGTGCCTGCCAATGGGACAGAAACTATGGCTACACCTTC. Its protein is CACQWDRNYGYTF.

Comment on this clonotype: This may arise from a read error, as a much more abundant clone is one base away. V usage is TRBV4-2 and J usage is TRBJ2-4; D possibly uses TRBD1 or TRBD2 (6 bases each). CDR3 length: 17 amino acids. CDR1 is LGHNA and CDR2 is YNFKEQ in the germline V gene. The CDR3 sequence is CAGSQSLTGVGGNIQYF. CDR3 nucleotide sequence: TGTGCCGGCAGCCAATCCCTGACGGGAGTAGGGGGAAACATTCAGTACTTC.

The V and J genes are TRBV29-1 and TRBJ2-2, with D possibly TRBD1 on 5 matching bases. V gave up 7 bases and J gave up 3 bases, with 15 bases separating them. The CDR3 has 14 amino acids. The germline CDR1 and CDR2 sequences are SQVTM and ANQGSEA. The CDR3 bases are TGCAGCGCTGACGTTACAGGCGACACCGGGGAGCTGTTTTTT. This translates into CSADVTGDTGELFF.

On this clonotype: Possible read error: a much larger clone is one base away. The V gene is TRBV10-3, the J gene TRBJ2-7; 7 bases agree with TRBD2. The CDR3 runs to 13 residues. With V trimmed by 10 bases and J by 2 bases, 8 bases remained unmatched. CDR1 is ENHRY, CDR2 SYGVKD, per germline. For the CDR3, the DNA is TGTGCCAGCAGCGGGACGGACCCCTACGAGCAGTACTTC. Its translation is CASSGTDPYEQYF.

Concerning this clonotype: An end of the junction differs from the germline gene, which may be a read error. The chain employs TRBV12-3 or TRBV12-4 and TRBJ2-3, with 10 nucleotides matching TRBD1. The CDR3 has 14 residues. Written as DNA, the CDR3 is TGTGCCGGCAGTCCCGGACAGGGGGGAGATACGCAGTATTTT. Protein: CAGSPGQGGDTQYF.

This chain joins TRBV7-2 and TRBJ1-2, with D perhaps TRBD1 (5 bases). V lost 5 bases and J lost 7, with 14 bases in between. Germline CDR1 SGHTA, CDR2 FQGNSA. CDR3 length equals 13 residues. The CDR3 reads CASSRDSPSGYTF. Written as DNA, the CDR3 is TGTGCCAGCAGCCGAGACAGCCCTAGTGGCTACACCTTC.